Sequencing of this T cell receptor beta chain was carried out in a study of blood T cell repertoires in COVID-19. Libraries were prepared by immunoSEQ multiplex PCR; TCRdb keeps only in-frame clonotypes and omits some of them. There are about 300,000 clones in the sample; roughly 82% occur only once, and 1.5% to 2% lies in the top ten. Germline V gene sequence: CDR1 SQVTM, CDR2 ANQGSEA. The germline V and J ends were trimmed by 5 bases and 5 bases, with 15 bases remaining between them. CDR3 length: 13 amino acids. The sample comprised peripheral blood. The sequence derives from a woman between 45 and 65 years old with acute or convalescent COVID-19. The chain employs TRBV29-1 and TRBJ1-1; possibly TRBD1 for D (5 bases). CDR3 in DNA: TGCAGCGTTTTCCCCCAAAGGGGAACTGAAGCTTTCTTT. Its translation is CSVFPQRGTEAFF.